This T cell receptor (beta chain) was captured in a study of T cell repertoires in cytomegalovirus infection. Across the whole study: Indications came from public TCR beta signatures; they pointed to CMV infection and to a matching HLA type. Study-wide points: The ex vivo response was dominated by HLA-C-restricted CMV-specific TCR beta clonotypes.

TCRdb re-analysed the reads in MiXCR, keeping a single row per CDR3 protein. This sample has 310,000 or so distinct CDR3 sequences, with 20% to 30% found just once. Comment on this clonotype: What it recognizes is unknown.

This clonotype was sampled from a human donor in good health (CMV status not recorded). Some clones in this sample may be carry-over from other donors' samples. Input material: PBMCs.

CDR3 DNA: TGTGCCAGCACCCTCCATCTAGGGACAGGGGCATCCGAGCAGTACTTC. It translates to CASTLHLGTGASEQYF. The chain uses TRBV5-4 and TRBJ2-7; 10 bases are a match to TRBD1. Germline V CDR1 and CDR2: SGHNT, YYREEE (reference sequence). V gave up 6 bases and J gave up 6 bases; unmatched junction bases: 15. The CDR3 is 16 amino acids. The whole variable domain, filled in from reference TRBV5-4 and TRBJ2-7, reads ETGVTQSPTHLIKTRGQQVTLRCSSQSGHNTVSWYQQALGQGPQFIFQYYREEENGRGNFPPRFSGLQFPNYSSELNVNALELDDSALYLCASTLHLGTGASEQYFGPGTRLTVT.